The source of this T cell receptor beta chain is a study of shared clonotypes between healthy human individuals. General study results and limits: Estimated richness values were generally larger in naive subsets than in memory subsets. The sharing of about 5.3% of naive CD4 clonotypes was seen across a handful of donors.

TCRdb keeps only in-frame clones here, not all; method: immunoSEQ multiplex PCR. The repertoire consists of about 1 million clones, with roughly 80% occurring once and the leading ten covering approximately 1.5%. Details on this clone: Its antigen is unidentified.

CDR3 size: 16 residues. The V gene's germline CDR1 is KGHSH and CDR2 LQKENI. The V segment lost 5 bases and the J segment 0 bases; nucleotides outside the gene matches: 9. The study drew its donors from healthy HIV-negative adults without recent acute infections or vaccinations. The study separated CD4+ cells into CD45RA+ naive and CD45RA-negative memory subsets. The V call is TRBV18, the J call TRBJ1-1; 7 bases align to TRBD1. The receptor was isolated from a man aged 18 to 29 in good health. Sequencing used memory CD4+ T cells sorted from blood. The subset here: CD45RA-negative fraction. The CDR3 loop is CASSFSQQGMNTEAFF. As DNA, the CDR3 is TGTGCCAGCTCATTCTCTCAACAGGGGATGAACACTGAAGCTTTCTTT.